These T cell receptor beta chains were read from a single sample in a study of cytomegalovirus exposure and HLA in healthy donors. Here immunoSEQ multiplex PCR was the method, and the copy in TCRdb shows in-frame clones only, minus some. The top ten hold more than 6.5% of the sample, which has 110,000 to 150,000 clones, 65% to 80% seen once. Input material: PBMCs. All receptors come from a man aged 25-45 years in good health and CMV-seronegative. Both conserved end residues are part of each CDR3. Each record gives: J gene, clone size, D gene, V gene, CDR3 DNA, CDR3 protein. The D gene is left open where the match is weak. The listing skips clone size in some rows; elsewhere it reads once, few, many or a size class.

TRBJ1-1 | . | . | TRBV30 | TGTGCCTGGAGTGTTGGGGTCGGGGACACTGAAGCTTTCTTT | CAWSVGVGDTEAFF
TRBJ1-1 | . | TRBD1 | TRBV2 | TGTGCCAGCAGTCTTGACAGGGGTGAAGCTTTCTTT | CASSLDRGEAFF
TRBJ1-2 | . | TRBD1 | TRBV5-4 | TGTGCCAGCAGCACGACAGGGGGCGCGGGCTACACCTTC | CASSTTGGAGYTF
TRBJ2-7 | . | . | TRBV6-5 | TGTGCCAGCAGCCGGACGGGAAGCTCCTACGAGCAGTACTTC | CASSRTGSSYEQYF
TRBJ2-7 | . | TRBD2 | TRBV13 | TGTGCCAGCAGCCAGCGATCGGGGTTTAGCGGGACCACCTACGAGCAGTACTTC | CASSQRSGFSGTTYEQYF
TRBJ2-1 | . | . | TRBV27 | TGTGCCAGCAGTTTATCGGCCACCTACAATGAGCAGTTCTTC | CASSLSATYNEQFF
TRBJ1-1 | . | TRBD1 | TRBV5-1 | TGCGCCAGCAGCTTCGGGGACAGCGCCACCGAAGCTTTCTTT | CASSFGDSATEAFF
TRBJ1-1 | . | . | TRBV18 | TGTGCCAGCTCACCTCCGCGGGGCCGCCGCCTTAACACTGAAGCTTTCTTT | CASSPPRGRRLNTEAFF
TRBJ2-1 | . | TRBD1 | TRBV5-1 | TGCGCCAGCAGCTTGGGCTCAGGGGGCCGGGGGAATGAGCAGTTCTTC | CASSLGSGGRGNEQFF
TRBJ2-7 | . | . | TRBV6-1 | TGTGCCAGCAGCCTTAGACATTCCGGCTACGAGCAGTACTTC | CASSLRHSGYEQYF
TRBJ2-3 | few | . | TRBV6-1 | TGTGCCAGCAAAAGAGTCAGCACAGATACGCAGTATTTT | CASKRVSTDTQYF
TRBJ1-2 | . | TRBD1 | TRBV6-6 | TGTGCCAGCAAACAGGGGGAAGGCTACACCTTC | CASKQGEGYTF
TRBJ2-5 | . | . | TRBV2 | TGTGCCAGCAGTCGACTCGGGGAGACCCAGTACTTC | CASSRLGETQYF
TRBJ2-5 | . | TRBD2 | TRBV2 | TGTGCCAGCAGTTTTCAGGGACTAGCGGGGTTCCTAGAGACCCAGTACTTC | CASSFQGLAGFLETQYF
TRBJ2-7 | once | TRBD1 | TRBV11-2 | TGTGCCAGCAGCTTCGCCGGGACAGGGGGCTACGAGCAGTACTTC | CASSFAGTGGYEQYF
TRBJ2-7 | . | . | TRBV9 | TGTGCCAGCAGCCCGACCGGTGGCGGCTCCTACGAGCAGTACTTC | CASSPTGGGSYEQYF
TRBJ2-7 | . | . | TRBV2 | TGTGCCAGCAGGGAAAACCGGCAGAGATACTACGAGCAGTACTTC | CASRENRQRYYEQYF
TRBJ2-7 | . | TRBD2 | TRBV7-8 | TGTGCCAGCAGCTCGGGGACTAGCGGGGGAAGCGAGCAGTACTTC | CASSSGTSGGSEQYF
TRBJ1-5 | . | TRBD1 | TRBV2 | TGTGCCAGCAGTGGTCGGGACAGAGGGGGATTGGAGCCCCAGCATTTT | CASSGRDRGGLEPQHF
TRBJ2-1 | . | TRBD2 | TRBV25-1 | TGTGCCAGCAGTGAATCGGTAGCGGGAGAGCAGTTCTTC | CASSESVAGEQFF
TRBJ2-7 | . | . | TRBV11-2 | TGTGCCAGCAGCTTTTCGGGGGGCCTCAACTCCTACGAGCAGTACTTC | CASSFSGGLNSYEQYF
TRBJ2-2 | . | TRBD1 | TRBV19 | TGTGCCAGCCTTGGGACAGGGCTTTACACCGGGGAGCTGTTTTTT | CASLGTGLYTGELFF
TRBJ1-1 | . | TRBD1 | TRBV7-8 | TGTGCCAGCAGCCCCTACAGGGGAAACACTGAAGCTTTCTTT | CASSPYRGNTEAFF
TRBJ1-2 | . | . | TRBV11-2 | TGTGCCAGCAGCTTATACAACACAAACTATGGCTACACCTTC | CASSLYNTNYGYTF
TRBJ2-1 | few | TRBD1 | TRBV5-4 | TGTGCCAGCAGCCCACCGGGACAGGGCTACAATGAGCAGTTCTTC | CASSPPGQGYNEQFF
TRBJ1-6 | . | . | TRBV6-8 | TGTGCCAGCAGGGACAAACAGTGGGACTATAATTCACCCCTCCACTTT | CASRDKQWDYNSPLHF
TRBJ2-2 | . | TRBD2 | TRBV6-5 | TGTGCCAGCAGTCCTCTAGCGGGAAAGGTCGGGGAGCTGTTTTTT | CASSPLAGKVGELFF
TRBJ2-7 | . | . | TRBV5-1 | TGCGCCAGCAGCTTGGGGCAGGCCAGAGACTACGAGCAGTACTTC | CASSLGQARDYEQYF
TRBJ2-3 | . | . | TRBV5-1 | TGCGCCAGCAGCTTTACAGGGAACACAGATACGCAGTATTTT | CASSFTGNTDTQYF
TRBJ1-2 | . | . | TRBV7-9 | TGTTCCAGCAGCTCCTCCGACAGGTTAGGTCGTGGCTACACCTTC | CSSSSSDRLGRGYTF
TRBJ2-7 | . | . | TRBV27 | TGTGCCAGCAGTTTGGGGCTAACTGAGAGCTCCTACGAGCAGTACTTC | CASSLGLTESSYEQYF
TRBJ2-5 | . | TRBD1 | TRBV5-1 | TGCGCCAGCAGCTTCACAGGGGACGAGACCCAGTACTTC | CASSFTGDETQYF
TRBJ2-2 | once | . | TRBV18 | TGTGCCAGCTCACTTGGAGACTCCTACACCGGGGAGCTGTTTTTT | CASSLGDSYTGELFF
TRBJ1-2 | . | . | TRBV7-2 | TGTGCCAGCAGCTTAGACGGGTTAGACTATGGCTACACCTTC | CASSLDGLDYGYTF
TRBJ1-5 | . | . | TRBV27 | TGTGCCACCGGGGAGGTGGATCAGCCCCAGCATTTT | CATGEVDQPQHF
TRBJ2-3 | . | TRBD2 | TRBV19 | TGTGCCAGTAGTATTTGGGATTACCGGGAGGCCACAGATACGCAGTATTTT | CASSIWDYREATDTQYF
TRBJ2-2 | once | TRBD1 | TRBV7-2 | TGTGCCAGCAGTCCCCGGACAGGGGGAAAAGGGGAGCTGTTTTTT | CASSPRTGGKGELFF
TRBJ1-2 | . | . | TRBV19 | TGTGCCAGTAGTTCCACCCGCCCCGGGACAACTAACTATGGCTACACCTTC | CASSSTRPGTTNYGYTF
TRBJ2-3 | . | TRBD2 | TRBV6-5 | TGTGCCAGCAGTTCCCGACTAGCGGGAGACGCTGATACGCAGTATTTT | CASSSRLAGDADTQYF
TRBJ2-1 | . | . | TRBV14 | TGTGCCAGCAGCCAATCGTTTCTCCCTAATGAGCAGTTCTTC | CASSQSFLPNEQFF
TRBJ1-3 | . | . | TRBV10-3 | TGTGCCATCAGTGAGTCGTTAGTCTACGGCTCTGGAAACACCATATATTTT | CAISESLVYGSGNTIYF
TRBJ1-5 | . | . | TRBV10-2 | TGCGCCAGCAGTGGTTCCGGGGGCAATCAGCCCCAGCATTTT | CASSGSGGNQPQHF
TRBJ2-5 | . | . | TRBV28 | TGTGCCAGCAGTGGGACAACTACTCAAGAGACCCAGTACTTC | CASSGTTTQETQYF
TRBJ2-5 | . | TRBD2 | TRBV5-1 | TGCGCCAGCAGCTTGATCGCGGGGGGCCAAGAGACCCAGTACTTC | CASSLIAGGQETQYF
TRBJ1-4 | . | . | TRBV6-5 | TGTGCCAGCAGTTACTCAGGACAAAGGGAAAAACTGTTTTTT | CASSYSGQREKLFF
TRBJ2-1 | . | TRBD1 | TRBV30 | TGTGCCTGGAGTGTGATTGGGACAGGGGGTAATGGTATGAGTGAGCAGTTCTTC | CAWSVIGTGGNGMSEQFF
TRBJ1-2 | . | . | TRBV28 | TGTGCCAGCAGTTTATTGGGGGGGTTTGGCTACACCTTC | CASSLLGGFGYTF
TRBJ2-2 | . | TRBD2 | TRBV9 | TGTGCCAGCAGCGGGGGACTAGCGGTTCACACCGGGGAGCTGTTTTTT | CASSGGLAVHTGELFF
TRBJ2-1 | . | TRBD2 | TRBV7-6 | TGTGCCAGCAGCCCCTGGACTAGCGGGGGCCCCGGGGAGCAGTTCTTC | CASSPWTSGGPGEQFF
TRBJ1-1 | . | TRBD1 | TRBV9 | TGTGCCAGCAGCCCCCGGACAGGGGGCGGTGGGACTGAAGCTTTCTTT | CASSPRTGGGGTEAFF
TRBJ2-1 | few | TRBD2 | TRBV9 | TGTGCCAGCAGCGTAAATCCCCGAACTAGCGGGACGTACAATGAGCAGTTCTTC | CASSVNPRTSGTYNEQFF
TRBJ2-3 | . | . | TRBV6-4 | TGTGCCAGCAGCGAGGGCCGCACAGATACGCAGTATTTT | CASSEGRTDTQYF
TRBJ2-5 | once | . | TRBV19 | TGTGCCAGTAGTGTTGGACTTAAGATAGAGACCCAGTACTTC | CASSVGLKIETQYF
TRBJ1-4 | . | . | TRBV7-7 | TGTGCCGACGGGGTTTCCCGAAGGGAAAAACTGTTTTTT | CADGVSRREKLFF